This is a list of T cell receptor beta chains from one sample in a study of blood T cell repertoires in COVID-19. Assay used: immunoSEQ multiplex PCR; TCRdb lists only in-frame clones, some missing. The sample lists about 180,000 clones, 85% occurring once. The sequenced sample consisted of peripheral blood. Every receptor here comes from a person between 65 and 79 years old with COVID-19, enrolled during active disease. The CDR3 runs from the conserved cysteine through the conserved F or W. D genes are given only for firm matches. Size is omitted from some rows. Given values are once, few, many or a class for expanded clones.

CDR3 DNA	CDR3 protein	V gene	J gene	CDR3 length	clone size	D gene
TGTGCCAGCAGTTACTCGATGGGCCCTCGGTCACCCCTCCACTTT	CASSYSMGPRSPLHF	TRBV6-2/TRBV6-3	TRBJ1-6	15	few	NA
TGTGCCAGCAGCCAACCCGGACAGGGGAGAGGGACTGAAGCTTTCTTT	CASSQPGQGRGTEAFF	TRBV4-2	TRBJ1-1	16	NA	TRBD1
TGTGCCAGCAGCCAAGAGACAGGGACCTACAATGAGCAGTTCTTC	CASSQETGTYNEQFF	TRBV3-1/TRBV3-2	TRBJ2-1	15	NA	TRBD1
TGTGCCAGCAGAGGAGGGCGGGGTGAGCAGTTCTTC	CASRGGRGEQFF	TRBV9	TRBJ2-1	12	few	NA
TGTGCCAGCAGCCTCTCCGGCGGAGTTTCCGAGCAGTACTTC	CASSLSGGVSEQYF	TRBV7-3	TRBJ2-7	14	NA	NA
TGTGCCAGCAGCTTGGAGGCGGGACAGGGACCCTACGAGCAGTACTTC	CASSLEAGQGPYEQYF	TRBV7-7	TRBJ2-7	16	once	TRBD1
TGTGCCAGTAGTACAGGACAGGGTGACTCTGGGGCCAACGTCCTGACTTTC	CASSTGQGDSGANVLTF	TRBV19	TRBJ2-6	17	once	TRBD1
TGTGCCAGCAGCTTCGGACAGGGGAATTCACCCCTCCACTTT	CASSFGQGNSPLHF	TRBV11-1	TRBJ1-6	14	NA	TRBD1
TGTGCCAGCAGTTACCCACTCGCCACGCCGGGGAGGGGAACAGATACGCAGTATTTT	CASSYPLATPGRGTDTQYF	TRBV6-2/TRBV6-3	TRBJ2-3	19	NA	TRBD2
TGTGCCAGCAGCTTACAACGGGAAGGGCCTGTGCAGTACTTC	CASSLQREGPVQYF	TRBV7-2	TRBJ2-7	14	NA	NA
TGTGCCAGCATCCCCCCGGGAGGGCCTTACGAGCAGTACTTC	CASIPPGGPYEQYF	TRBV2	TRBJ2-7	14	NA	TRBD2
TGCGCCAGCAGTGTCTTGGTCGGGAGCTACGAGCAGTACTTC	CASSVLVGSYEQYF	TRBV5-1	TRBJ2-7	14	NA	NA
TGTGCCAGCCGCCCGGGACCCGGGAGAGGCTACACCTTC	CASRPGPGRGYTF	TRBV2	TRBJ1-2	13	NA	NA
TGTGCCAGCAGTCCCAGACAGGGGGCCGGAAACACCATATATTTT	CASSPRQGAGNTIYF	TRBV28	TRBJ1-3	15	NA	TRBD1
TGTGCCAGCACCACGAGGGGGAAATATAGCAATCAGCCCCAGCATTTT	CASTTRGKYSNQPQHF	TRBV28	TRBJ1-5	16	NA	NA
TGTGCCAGCAGCCGGACAGGGAGGGGGTCGAACACTGAAGCTTTCTTT	CASSRTGRGSNTEAFF	TRBV6-2/TRBV6-3	TRBJ1-1	16	NA	TRBD1
TGTGCCAGCCGGGTAACTAGGGCAACCAAAAACATTCAGTACTTC	CASRVTRATKNIQYF	TRBV2	TRBJ2-4	15	NA	NA
TGTGCCAGCAGCCCTAGTGGGACAGGGTCTTTCGGCTACACCTTC	CASSPSGTGSFGYTF	TRBV9	TRBJ1-2	15	NA	TRBD1